The 22 T cell receptor beta chains presented below share a single source sample, sequenced in a study of blood T cell repertoires in COVID-19 (TCRdb year 2020). The library relied on the immunoSEQ multiplex PCR assay. TCRdb mirrors the immuneACCESS table, restricted to in-frame sequences. Some clones are absent from its copies; in checked studies, under half trace to an unresolved V gene, and the reason for the others is unknown. For this sample the table gives some 200,000 clones, of which 80% to 90% were detected only once. Clones ranked in the top ten supply about 10% of the sample. The specimen sequenced was peripheral blood. The receptors derive from a woman aged 80 or over with acute or convalescent COVID-19.

This clone has a single count. The genes are TRBV9 and TRBJ1-1; no firm D call. V was shortened by 3 bases and J by 2 bases, with 14 bases between the two germline ends. The length of the CDR3 is 15 residues. Germline CDR1 reads SGDLS; CDR2 reads YYNGEE. This CDR3 reads CASSGLLQKNTEAFF. The CDR3 region has the DNA TGTGCCAGCAGCGGGCTTCTACAGAAAAACACTGAAGCTTTCTTT.

V gene TRBV7-3 combines with J gene TRBJ2-3, with D hard to call. Germline CDR1 reads SGHTA; CDR2 reads FQGTGA. There are 14 residues in the CDR3. The V end was cut by 5 bases, the J end by 1 base, with 10 bases between. In DNA form, the CDR3 reads TGTGCCAGCAGCCAAAATGCGGGCACAGATACGCAGTATTTT. Translated: CASSQNAGTDTQYF.

The chain links TRBV27 to TRBJ1-6, with TRBD1 identical over 7 bases. This CDR3 region has 14 residues. Trimming took 7 bases from V and 9 from J; bases not matched to a gene: 9. In germline, CDR1 is MNHEY, CDR2 SMNVEV (reference sequence). CDR3 in amino acids: CASTPDRFGSPLHF. The DNA of the CDR3 is TGTGCCAGCACCCCGGACAGGTTCGGTTCACCCCTCCACTTT.

The V and J genes are TRBV6-5 and TRBJ1-2; tentative D call: TRBD1 (5 bases). V shed 4 bases and J shed 7 bases, with 16 bases lying between them. Per the germline V gene, CDR1 is MNHEY and CDR2 is SVGAGI. The CDR3 contains 14 residues. CDR3: CASSSNSGKGGYTF. The CDR3 nucleotides are TGTGCCAGCAGTTCAAACTCAGGGAAAGGTGGCTACACCTTC.

This rearrangement joins TRBV18 to TRBJ1-1; 8 bases align to TRBD1. V was pared by 6 bases and J by 3 bases, with 6 bases of the junction left unmatched. The CDR3 is made up of 14 amino acids. Germline V lookup: CDR1 KGHSH, CDR2 LQKENI. The CDR3 nucleotides are TGTGCCAGCTCGCGGACAGGGAGGGACACTGAAGCTTTCTTT. Protein product: CASSRTGRDTEAFF.

The V gene is TRBV6-4, the J gene TRBJ1-6; D is ambiguous. The germline gives CDR1 MRHNA, CDR2 SNTAGT. V lost 0 bases to trimming and J lost 6 bases, with 3 bases between them. This CDR3 spans 13 amino acids. CDR3: CASSDSSNSPLHF. CDR3 sequence (DNA): TGTGCCAGCAGTGACTCTAGTAATTCACCCCTCCACTTT.

The V gene is TRBV9, the J gene TRBJ1-1; D is perhaps TRBD1 (6 bases). V dropped 6 bases and J dropped 1 base, with 16 bases sitting between them. Germline CDR1 and CDR2: SGDLS and YYNGEE. This CDR3 is built from 15 residues. In DNA, the CDR3 is TGTGCCAGCAAGCGGGGGCCCCAACCGAACACTGAAGCTTTCTTT. The encoded protein is CASKRGPQPNTEAFF.

The chain is built from TRBV5-1 and TRBJ2-7; D is unresolved. The germline V gene has CDR1 SGHRS and CDR2 YFSETQ. The CDR3 covers 14 residues. Trimming took 2 bases from V and 5 from J, leaving 14 bases between them. The CDR3 coding sequence is TGCGCCAGCAGCTTCCGAGCGTCACTGGACGAGCAGTACTTC. It specifies CASSFRASLDEQYF.

This clone was seen more than once but under ten times. This chain links TRBV11-2 with TRBJ1-6, with 9 bases aligning to TRBD1. The CDR3 has 17 residues. Germline CDR1 is SGHAT and CDR2 is FQNNGV. J gave up 10 bases and V 4 bases, and 14 bases lay outside the gene matches. CDR3 protein: CASSSSSPGQGNSPLHF. The DNA for the CDR3 is TGTGCCAGCAGCTCCTCTTCTCCGGGACAGGGCAACTCACCCCTCCACTTT.

This clone has just a few counts. The CDR3 coding sequence is TGTGCCAGCAGCCCCCGAGGCGGGAATGAGCAGTTCTTC. It yields the protein CASSPRGGNEQFF. This sequence joins TRBV4-2 and TRBJ2-1; a weak D match, TRBD2 (5 bases). V shed 4 bases and J shed 7 bases, with 11 bases lying between them. The CDR3 extends over 13 amino acids. Germline V lookup: CDR1 LGHNA, CDR2 YNFKEQ.

The rearrangement links TRBV19 to TRBJ1-2; TRBD1 agrees at 7 bases. V was clipped by 7 bases and J by 5 bases; unmatched bases: 10. Germline V gene lookup returns CDR1 LNHDA and CDR2 SQIVND (reference sequence). The CDR3 length is 14 residues. CDR3: CASTQPGQYYGYTF. CDR3 nucleotides: TGTGCCAGTACTCAACCGGGACAGTATTATGGCTACACCTTC. Combining the CDR3 with reference TRBV19 and TRBJ1-2 gives the whole variable domain DGGITQSPKYLFRKEGQNVTLSCEQNLNHDAMYWYRQDPGQGLRLIYYSQIVNDFQKGDIAEGYSVSREKKESFPLTVTSAQKNPTAFYLCASTQPGQYYGYTFGSGTRLTVV.

The chain has TRBV27 and TRBJ2-6; 9 bases match TRBD1. This CDR3 has 15 amino acids. CDR1 is MNHEY and CDR2 is SMNVEV in the germline V gene (reference sequence). With 6 bases clipped from V and 3 bases from J, the junction kept 3 bases outside the gene matches. CDR3 amino acids: CASRDRGYGANVLTF. In DNA, the CDR3 is TGTGCCAGCAGAGACAGGGGGTATGGGGCCAACGTCCTGACTTTC.

The chain couples TRBV7-8 to TRBJ1-6; D unclear. The CDR3 extends over 12 amino acids. V was trimmed by 0 bases and J by 9 bases, leaving 3 bases between them. Germline loops: CDR1 SGHVS, CDR2 FQNEAQ. The CDR3: CASSLALSPLHF. In DNA, the CDR3 is TGTGCCAGCAGCTTAGCTCTTTCACCCCTCCACTTT.

This chain joins TRBV4-3 and TRBJ2-1, with D possibly matching TRBD1 (6 bases). V was shortened by 4 bases and J by 4 bases, with 17 bases between the two germline ends. Germline lookup yields CDR1 LGHNA and CDR2 YSLEER. The CDR3 totals 16 residues. CDR3 sequence: CASSPQSGQFYNEQFF. The CDR3 DNA is TGCGCCAGCAGCCCTCAGTCCGGACAGTTTTACAATGAGCAGTTCTTC.

With regard to this clone: Other DNA sequences in the sample encode the same CDR3. The rearrangement joins TRBV5-4 to TRBJ1-1; D is possibly TRBD1 (6 bases). CDR3 length: 15 amino acids. CDR1 is SGHNT, CDR2 YYREEE, per germline (reference sequence). Trimming left V 5 bases short and J 1 base short, with 15 bases between. CDR3 sequence (DNA): TGTGCCAGCAGTAGGGGGGGTTCGAAGAACACTGAAGCTTTCTTT. This gives the protein CASSRGGSKNTEAFF.

This clone has only one observation. V is TRBV2 and J is TRBJ2-3; D is perhaps TRBD1 (6 bases). This CDR3 is 14 amino acids long. V was clipped by 6 bases and J by 6 bases, with 16 bases between them. Germline V gives CDR1 SNHLY, CDR2 FYNNEI. This chain's CDR3 is CASSRGPLQDTQYF. In DNA form, the CDR3 reads TGTGCCAGCAGCAGGGGCCCTCTCCAGGATACGCAGTATTTT. The full variable domain, in which reference TRBV2 and TRBJ2-3 provide the parts outside the CDR3, is EPEVTQTPSHQVTQMGQEVILRCVPISNHLYFYWYRQILGQKVEFLVSFYNNEISEKSEIFDDQFSVERPDGSNFTLKIRSTKLEDSAMYFCASSRGPLQDTQYFGPGTRLTVL.

This chain links TRBV3-1 (or the pseudogene TRBV3-2) with TRBJ2-3; TRBD2 matches at 9 bases. The CDR3 sequence is 14 residues long. V gave up 2 bases and J gave up 3 bases; unmatched junction bases: 0. Germline V gene lookup returns CDR1 LGHDT and CDR2 YNNKEL (reference sequence). The CDR3 nucleotides are TGTGCCAGCAGCCAAAGCGGGAGGACAGATACGCAGTATTTT. Protein: CASSQSGRTDTQYF.

J is TRBJ1-1 and V is TRBV19; TRBD1 is a possible D gene (6 bases). V was pared by 2 bases and J by 2 bases, with 9 bases between. The germline V gene has CDR1 LNHDA and CDR2 SQIVND (reference sequence). CDR3 length: 14 residues. The CDR3 protein is CASSIQGINTEAFF. In nucleotides, the CDR3 is TGTGCCAGTAGTATACAGGGGATCAACACTGAAGCTTTCTTT. The whole variable domain, remainder taken from reference TRBV19 and TRBJ1-1, is DGGITQSPKYLFRKEGQNVTLSCEQNLNHDAMYWYRQDPGQGLRLIYYSQIVNDFQKGDIAEGYSVSREKKESFPLTVTSAQKNPTAFYLCASSIQGINTEAFFGQGTRLTVV.

This clone was detected many times. The V and J genes are TRBV5-1 and TRBJ2-5; 8 positions match TRBD1. Germline CDR1 and CDR2: SGHRS and YFSETQ. V dropped 2 bases and J dropped 2; count of bases not matched to a gene: 5. This CDR3 is built from 15 residues. The CDR3 loop is CASSFSRTGQETQYF. In DNA form, the CDR3 reads TGCGCCAGCAGCTTCTCAAGGACAGGGCAAGAGACCCAGTACTTC.

This rearrangement joins TRBV6-5 to TRBJ2-3, with 11 bases fitting TRBD2. V shed 8 bases, J shed 7 bases, and the junction held 11 bases outside the gene matches. Germline loops: CDR1 MNHEY, CDR2 SVGAGI. The CDR3 has 15 residues. CDR3 sequence: CASRGLLAGEYTQYF. CDR3 in DNA: TGTGCCAGCCGGGGGTTACTAGCGGGAGAGTATACGCAGTATTTT.

V and J are TRBV2 and TRBJ1-1; D gene ambiguous. The V and J ends lost 4 bases and 1 base respectively, with 7 bases between them. CDR1 is SNHLY, CDR2 FYNNEI, per germline. The CDR3 runs to 13 residues. The CDR3 is CASSVHSNTEAFF. The CDR3 coding sequence is TGTGCCAGCAGTGTACATTCGAACACTGAAGCTTTCTTT.

V and J are TRBV19 and TRBJ2-7; the match to TRBD1 covers 10 bases. Germline CDR1 and CDR2: LNHDA and SQIVND (reference sequence). The CDR3 covers 16 residues. V was pared by 5 bases and J by 2 bases, with 9 bases of the junction left unmatched. For the CDR3, the DNA is TGTGCCAGTAGTGACCGGGACAGGGGAAGGACCTACGAGCAGTACTTC. Its translation is CASSDRDRGRTYEQYF.